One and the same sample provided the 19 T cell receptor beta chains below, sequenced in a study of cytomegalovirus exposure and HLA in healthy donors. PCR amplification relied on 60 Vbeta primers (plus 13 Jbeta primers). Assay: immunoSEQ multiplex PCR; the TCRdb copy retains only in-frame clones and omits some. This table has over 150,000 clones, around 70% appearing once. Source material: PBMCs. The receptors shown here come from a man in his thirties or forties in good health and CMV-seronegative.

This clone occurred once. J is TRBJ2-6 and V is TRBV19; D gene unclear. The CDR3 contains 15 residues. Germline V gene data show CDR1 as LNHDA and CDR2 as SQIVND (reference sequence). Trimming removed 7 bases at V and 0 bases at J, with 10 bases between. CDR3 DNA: TGTGCCAGTACCCCGGTCCGCTCTGGGGCCAACGTCCTGACTTTC. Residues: CASTPVRSGANVLTF.

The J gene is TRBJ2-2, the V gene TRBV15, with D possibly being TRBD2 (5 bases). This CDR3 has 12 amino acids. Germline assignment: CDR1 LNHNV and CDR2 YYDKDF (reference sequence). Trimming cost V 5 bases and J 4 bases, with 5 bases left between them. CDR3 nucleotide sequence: TGTGCCACCAGCGGGAGCACCGGGGAGCTGTTTTTT. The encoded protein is CATSGSTGELFF.

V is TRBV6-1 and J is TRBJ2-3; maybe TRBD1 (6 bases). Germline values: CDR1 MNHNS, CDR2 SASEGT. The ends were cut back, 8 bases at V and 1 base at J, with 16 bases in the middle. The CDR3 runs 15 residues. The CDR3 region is CASAEAAGGTDTQYF. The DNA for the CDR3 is TGTGCCAGCGCCGAGGCGGCAGGGGGCACAGATACGCAGTATTTT.

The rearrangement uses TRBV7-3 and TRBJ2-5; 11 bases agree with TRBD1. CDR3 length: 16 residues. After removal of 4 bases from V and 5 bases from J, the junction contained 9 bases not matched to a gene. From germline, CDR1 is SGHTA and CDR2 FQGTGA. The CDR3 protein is CASSSGQGVRGETQYF. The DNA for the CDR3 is TGTGCCAGCAGCTCGGGACAGGGGGTGCGTGGGGAGACCCAGTACTTC.

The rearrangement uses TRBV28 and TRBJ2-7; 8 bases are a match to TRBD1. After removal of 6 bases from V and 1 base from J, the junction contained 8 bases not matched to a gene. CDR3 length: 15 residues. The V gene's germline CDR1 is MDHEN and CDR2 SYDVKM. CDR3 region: CASRTGTGASYEQYF. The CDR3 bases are TGTGCCAGCAGGACCGGGACAGGTGCTTCCTACGAGCAGTACTTC.

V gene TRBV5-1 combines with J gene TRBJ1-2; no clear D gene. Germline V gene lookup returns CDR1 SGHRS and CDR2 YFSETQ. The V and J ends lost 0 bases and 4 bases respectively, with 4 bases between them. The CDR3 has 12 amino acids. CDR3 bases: TGCGCCAGCAGCTTGGAGAGCTATGGCTACACCTTC. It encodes CASSLESYGYTF. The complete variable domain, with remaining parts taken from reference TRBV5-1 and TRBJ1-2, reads KAGVTQTPRYLIKTRGQQVTLSCSPISGHRSVSWYQQTPGQGLQFLFEYFSETQRNKGNFPGRFSGRQFSNSRSEMNVSTLELGDSALYLCASSLESYGYTFGSGTRLTVV.

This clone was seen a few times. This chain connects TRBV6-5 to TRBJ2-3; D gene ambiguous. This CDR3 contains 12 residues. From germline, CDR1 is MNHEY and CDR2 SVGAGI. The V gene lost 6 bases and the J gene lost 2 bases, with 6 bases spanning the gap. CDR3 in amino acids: CASSHTTDTQYF. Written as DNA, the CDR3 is TGTGCCAGCAGCCACACCACAGATACGCAGTATTTT.

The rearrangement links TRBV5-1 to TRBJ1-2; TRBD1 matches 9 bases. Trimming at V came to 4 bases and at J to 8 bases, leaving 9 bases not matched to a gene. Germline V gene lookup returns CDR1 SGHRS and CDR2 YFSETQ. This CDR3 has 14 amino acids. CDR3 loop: CASSKGQGTGGYTF. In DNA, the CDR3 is TGCGCCAGCAGCAAGGGACAGGGTACAGGAGGCTACACCTTC.

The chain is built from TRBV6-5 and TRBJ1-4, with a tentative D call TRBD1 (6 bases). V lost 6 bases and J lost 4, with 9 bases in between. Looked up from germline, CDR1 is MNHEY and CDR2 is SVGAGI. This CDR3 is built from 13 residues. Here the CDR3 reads CASSGQLNEKLFF. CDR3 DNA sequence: TGTGCCAGCAGCGGACAGCTTAATGAAAAACTGTTTTTT.

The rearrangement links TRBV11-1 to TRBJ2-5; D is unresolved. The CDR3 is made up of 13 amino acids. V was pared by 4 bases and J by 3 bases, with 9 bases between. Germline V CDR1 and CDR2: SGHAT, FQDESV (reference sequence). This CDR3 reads CASSSTDKETQYF. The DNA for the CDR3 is TGTGCCAGCAGCTCTACAGATAAAGAGACCCAGTACTTC.

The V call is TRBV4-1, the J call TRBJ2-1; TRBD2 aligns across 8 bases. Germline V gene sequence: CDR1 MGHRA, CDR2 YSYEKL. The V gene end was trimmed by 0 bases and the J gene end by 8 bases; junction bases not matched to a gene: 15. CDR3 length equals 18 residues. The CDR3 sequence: CASSQDPLRPGGRDEQFF. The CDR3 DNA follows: TGCGCCAGCAGCCAAGATCCCCTGAGGCCGGGGGGGAGGGATGAGCAGTTCTTC.

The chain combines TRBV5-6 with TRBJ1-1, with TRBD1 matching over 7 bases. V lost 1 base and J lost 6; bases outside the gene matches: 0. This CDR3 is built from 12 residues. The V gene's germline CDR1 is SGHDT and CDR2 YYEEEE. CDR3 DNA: TGTGCCAGCAGCTTGAGGGGGCCTGAAGCTTTCTTT. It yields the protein CASSLRGPEAFF.

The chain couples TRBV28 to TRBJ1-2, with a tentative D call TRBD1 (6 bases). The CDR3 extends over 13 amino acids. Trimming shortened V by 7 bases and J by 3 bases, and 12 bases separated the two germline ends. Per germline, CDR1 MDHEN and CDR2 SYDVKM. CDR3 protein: CASTVNRDYGYTF. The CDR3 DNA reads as TGTGCCAGCACTGTAAACAGGGACTATGGCTACACCTTC.

The CDR3 coding sequence is TGTGCCAGCTCACCAAGGACAGGGGACTATGGCTACACCTTC. It encodes CASSPRTGDYGYTF. The chain employs TRBV18 and TRBJ1-2; 9 nucleotides match TRBD1. The CDR3 is made up of 14 amino acids. Germline V gives CDR1 KGHSH, CDR2 LQKENI. V lost 2 bases, J lost 3 bases, and 1 base stayed unmatched.

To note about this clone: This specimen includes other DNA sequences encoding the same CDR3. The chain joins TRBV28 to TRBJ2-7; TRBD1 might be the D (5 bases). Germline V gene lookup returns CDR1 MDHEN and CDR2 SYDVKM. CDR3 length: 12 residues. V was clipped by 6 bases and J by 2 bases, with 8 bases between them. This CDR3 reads CASRGQTYEQYF. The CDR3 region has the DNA TGTGCCAGCAGGGGGCAGACCTACGAGCAGTACTTC.

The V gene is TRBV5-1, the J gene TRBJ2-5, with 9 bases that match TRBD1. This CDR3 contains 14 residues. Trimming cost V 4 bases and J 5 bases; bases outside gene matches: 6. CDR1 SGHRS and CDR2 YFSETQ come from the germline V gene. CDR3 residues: CASSIQGAEETQYF. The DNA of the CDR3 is TGCGCCAGCAGCATACAGGGGGCGGAGGAGACCCAGTACTTC.

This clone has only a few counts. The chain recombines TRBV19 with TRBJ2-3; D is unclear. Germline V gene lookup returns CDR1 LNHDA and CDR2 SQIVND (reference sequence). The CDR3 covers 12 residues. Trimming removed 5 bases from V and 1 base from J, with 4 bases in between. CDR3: CASSQGTDTQYF. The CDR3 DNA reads TGTGCCAGTAGTCAGGGCACAGATACGCAGTATTTT.

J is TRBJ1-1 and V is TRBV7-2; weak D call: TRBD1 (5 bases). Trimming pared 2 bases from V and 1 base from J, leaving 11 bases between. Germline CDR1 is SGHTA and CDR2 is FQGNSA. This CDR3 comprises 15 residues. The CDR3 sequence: CASSLSTAQNTEAFF. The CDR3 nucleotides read TGTGCCAGCAGCTTATCGACAGCCCAGAACACTGAAGCTTTCTTT.

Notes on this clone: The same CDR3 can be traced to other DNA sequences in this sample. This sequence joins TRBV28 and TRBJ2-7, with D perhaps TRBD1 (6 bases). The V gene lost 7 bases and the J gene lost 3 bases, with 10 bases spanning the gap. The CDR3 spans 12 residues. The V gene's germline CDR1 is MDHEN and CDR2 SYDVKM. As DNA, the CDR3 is TGTGCCAGCACATCGACAGGCTACGAGCAGTACTTC. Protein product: CASTSTGYEQYF.